This entry concerns a single T cell receptor (beta chain). The antigen is undetermined. The data stem from a study of response to subunit inactivated influenza vaccine. Study-level points and caveats: The study's authors posited that every seasonal influenza vaccination enlists few new T cells.

Germline V lookup: CDR1 SGHAT, CDR2 FQNNGV. The CDR3 is 12 amino acids. Trimming pared 5 bases from V and 10 bases from J, leaving 14 bases between. In TCRdb, the RT-PCR reads were re-called with MiXCR into one record per CDR3 protein. Counted here are 450,000 to 550,000 distinct CDR3 sequences, about 25% occurring once; the ten biggest clones make up less than 2.5%. The material sequenced was CD4+ T cells sorted from PBMCs, taken roughly 5 days after vaccination. The TCR originated in a man between 50 and 59 years old who received an inactivated influenza vaccine. V usage is TRBV11-2 and J usage is TRBJ1-1, with D perhaps matching TRBD1 (5 bases). CDR3 amino acids: CASSPQGTPAFF. In DNA form, the CDR3 reads TGTGCCAGCAGCCCGCAGGGCACCCCAGCTTTCTTT.